The next 2 T cell receptor beta chains were all read from a single sample in a study of neoadjuvant anti-PD-1 for oral cavity cancer. TCRdb's table, derived via immunoSEQ multiplex PCR, lists solely in-frame clones and lacks some. Of about 15,000 clones listed, 62% are singletons. Source: PBMCs, taken before nivolumab (anti-PD-1) treatment. The receptors were gathered from a person between 35 and 79 years old with oral cavity squamous cell carcinoma.

The chain recombines TRBV6-5 with TRBJ2-3; a weak D match, TRBD1 (5 bases). This CDR3 has 16 amino acids. V was clipped by 2 bases and J by 0 bases, with 12 bases between them. Germline loops: CDR1 MNHEY, CDR2 SVGAGI. The CDR3 DNA reads TGTGCCAGCAGTTACGACAGCCACCTTAGCACAGATACGCAGTATTTT. Protein product: CASSYDSHLSTDTQYF.

The chain carries TRBV19 and TRBJ2-5; no definite D call. Trimming took 2 bases from V and 1 from J, leaving 11 bases between them. The CDR3 is made up of 15 amino acids. Germline V gene data show CDR1 as LNHDA and CDR2 as SQIVND (reference sequence). CDR3 protein: CASSISLNGQETQYF. CDR3 bases: TGTGCCAGTAGTATATCATTGAATGGCCAAGAGACCCAGTACTTC. Variable domain in full (rest from reference TRBV19 and TRBJ2-5): DGGITQSPKYLFRKEGQNVTLSCEQNLNHDAMYWYRQDPGQGLRLIYYSQIVNDFQKGDIAEGYSVSREKKESFPLTVTSAQKNPTAFYLCASSISLNGQETQYFGPGTRLLVL.